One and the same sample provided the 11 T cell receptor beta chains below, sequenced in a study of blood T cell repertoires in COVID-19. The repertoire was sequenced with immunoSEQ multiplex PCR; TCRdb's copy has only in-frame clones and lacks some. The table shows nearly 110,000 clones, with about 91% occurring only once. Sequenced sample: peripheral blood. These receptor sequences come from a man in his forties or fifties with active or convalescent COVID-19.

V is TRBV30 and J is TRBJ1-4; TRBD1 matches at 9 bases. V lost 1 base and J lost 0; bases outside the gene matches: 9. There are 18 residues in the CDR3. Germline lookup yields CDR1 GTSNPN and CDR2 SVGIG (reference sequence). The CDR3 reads CAWSAGTGIFATNEKLFF. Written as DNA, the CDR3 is TGTGCCTGGAGTGCGGGGACAGGGATATTTGCAACTAATGAAAAACTGTTTTTT.

CDR3 DNA: TGCGCCAGCAGCTTGGCCTGGTCTAGCGGTTACAATGAGCAGTTCTTC. The encoded protein is CASSLAWSSGYNEQFF. The chain uses TRBV5-1 and TRBJ2-1; 7 bases line up with TRBD2. This CDR3 contains 16 residues. Germline V gene data show CDR1 as SGHRS and CDR2 as YFSETQ. J gave up 4 bases and V 0 bases, and 7 bases lay outside the gene matches.

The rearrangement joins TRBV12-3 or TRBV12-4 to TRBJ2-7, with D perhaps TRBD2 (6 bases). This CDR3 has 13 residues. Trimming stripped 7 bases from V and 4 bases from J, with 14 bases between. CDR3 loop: CASTSEGWYEQYF. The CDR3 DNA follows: TGTGCCAGCACCTCGGAGGGGTGGTACGAGCAGTACTTC.

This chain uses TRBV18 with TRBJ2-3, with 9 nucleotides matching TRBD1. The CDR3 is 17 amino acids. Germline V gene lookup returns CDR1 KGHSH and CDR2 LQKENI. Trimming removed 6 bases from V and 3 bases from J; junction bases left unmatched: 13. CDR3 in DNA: TGTGCCAGCTCTGAAGAGGGACAGGGTGAAGTGACAGATACGCAGTATTTT. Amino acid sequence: CASSEEGQGEVTDTQYF.

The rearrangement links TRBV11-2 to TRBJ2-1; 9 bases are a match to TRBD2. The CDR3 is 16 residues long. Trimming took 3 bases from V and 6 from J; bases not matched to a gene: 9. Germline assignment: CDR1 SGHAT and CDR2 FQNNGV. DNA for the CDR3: TGTGCCAGCAGCTTCCCCCAGCGGGAGGTGAGCAATGAGCAGTTCTTC. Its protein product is CASSFPQREVSNEQFF.

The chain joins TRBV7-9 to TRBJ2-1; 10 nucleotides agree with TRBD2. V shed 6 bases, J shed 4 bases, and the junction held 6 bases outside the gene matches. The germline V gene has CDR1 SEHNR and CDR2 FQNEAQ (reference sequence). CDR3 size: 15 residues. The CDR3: CASRISGRVYNEQFF. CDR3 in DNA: TGTGCCAGCAGAATAAGCGGGAGGGTATACAATGAGCAGTTCTTC.

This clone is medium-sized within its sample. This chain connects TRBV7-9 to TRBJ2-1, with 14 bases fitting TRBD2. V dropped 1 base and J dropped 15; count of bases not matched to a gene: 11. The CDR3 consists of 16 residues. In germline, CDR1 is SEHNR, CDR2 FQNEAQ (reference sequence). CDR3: CASSLGGLAGAQRGFF. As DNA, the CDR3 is TGTGCCAGCAGCTTAGGGGGACTAGCGGGAGCCCAGAGGGGGTTCTTC.

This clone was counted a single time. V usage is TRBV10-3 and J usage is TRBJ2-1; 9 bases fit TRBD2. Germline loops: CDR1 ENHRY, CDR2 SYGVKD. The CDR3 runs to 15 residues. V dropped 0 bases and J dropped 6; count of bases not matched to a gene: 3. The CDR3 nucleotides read TGTGCCATCAGTGAGTCAGCTAGCGGGGTCAATGAGCAGTTCTTC. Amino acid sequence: CAISESASGVNEQFF.

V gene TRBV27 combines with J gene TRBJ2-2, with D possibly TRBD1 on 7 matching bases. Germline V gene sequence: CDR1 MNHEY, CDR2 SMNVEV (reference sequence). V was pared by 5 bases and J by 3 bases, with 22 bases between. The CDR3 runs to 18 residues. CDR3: CASSPLRIRGVDTGELFF. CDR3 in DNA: TGTGCCAGCAGTCCACTTCGTATCAGGGGGGTGGACACCGGGGAGCTGTTTTTT.

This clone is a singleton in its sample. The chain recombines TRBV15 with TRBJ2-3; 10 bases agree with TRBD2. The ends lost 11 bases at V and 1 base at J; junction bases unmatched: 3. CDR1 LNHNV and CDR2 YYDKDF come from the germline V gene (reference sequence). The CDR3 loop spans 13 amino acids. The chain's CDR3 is CALGTSGTDTQYF. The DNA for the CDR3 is TGTGCCCTAGGGACTAGCGGCACAGATACGCAGTATTTT.

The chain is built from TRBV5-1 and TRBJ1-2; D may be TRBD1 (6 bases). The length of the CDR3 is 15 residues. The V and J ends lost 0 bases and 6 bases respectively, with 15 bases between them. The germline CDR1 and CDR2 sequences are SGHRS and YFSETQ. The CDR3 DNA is TGCGCCAGCAGCTTGGATTCAGGGGTTCACAATGGCTACACCTTC. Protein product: CASSLDSGVHNGYTF.